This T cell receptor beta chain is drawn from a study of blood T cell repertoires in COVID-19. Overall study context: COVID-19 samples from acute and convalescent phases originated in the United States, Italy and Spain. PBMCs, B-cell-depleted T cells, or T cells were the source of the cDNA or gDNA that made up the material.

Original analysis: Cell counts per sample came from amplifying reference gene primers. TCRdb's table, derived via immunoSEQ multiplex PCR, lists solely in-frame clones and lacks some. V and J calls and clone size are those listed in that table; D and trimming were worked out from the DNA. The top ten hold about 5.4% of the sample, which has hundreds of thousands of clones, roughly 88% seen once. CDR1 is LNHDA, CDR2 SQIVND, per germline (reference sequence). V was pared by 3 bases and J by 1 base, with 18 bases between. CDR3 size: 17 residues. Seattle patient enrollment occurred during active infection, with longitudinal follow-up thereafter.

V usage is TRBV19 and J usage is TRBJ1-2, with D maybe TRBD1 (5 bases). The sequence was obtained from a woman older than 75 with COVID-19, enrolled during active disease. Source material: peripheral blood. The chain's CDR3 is CASSIYARERINYGYTF. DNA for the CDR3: TGTGCCAGTAGTATTTATGCCAGGGAAAGGATTAACTATGGCTACACCTTC.